This TCR beta chain was obtained from a study of Graves' ophthalmopathy and Graves' hyperthyroidism (dated by TCRdb to the late 2010s). About the investigation overall: A patient counted as having stable hyperthyroidism if there was no progression to ophthalmopathy within 18 months of follow-up. The study used TCR beta repertoire signatures to distinguish Graves' ophthalmopathy from Graves' hyperthyroidism and to predict progression to ophthalmopathy. In total, approximately 130 blood samples were TCR-sequenced: 43 ophthalmopathy, some 75 hyperthyroidism and some 17 hyperthyroidism-to-ophthalmopathy patients. To explore V-J signatures that distinguish ophthalmopathy from hyperthyroidism, a discovery set of under 110 patients was enrolled, made up of some 41 with ophthalmopathy and 55 to 65 with stable hyperthyroidism. An independent validation cohort was composed of approximately 18 hyperthyroidism patients and 17 patients who later progressed from hyperthyroidism to ophthalmopathy. In roughly 6 hyperthyroidism patients, T-cell repertoires of thyroid tissue and blood were compared. After sampling, hyperthyroidism patients received methimazole starting at 30 mg daily, and ophthalmopathy patients received high-dose intravenous methylprednisolone.

The germline ends are 19 bases apart after V is trimmed by 3 bases and J by 5 bases. The CDR3 has 15 amino acids, counting the end cysteine and phenylalanine. The entry retains the CDR3 DNA only, 45 bases that are in frame from base 1. Reading the germline V gene (reference sequence) gives CDR1 DFQATT and CDR2 SNEGSKA. Summary of the overall study and its limitations: No statistical method was used to predetermine the sample size, and group allocation was not hidden from the investigators. In cross-validation, the 13-signature model distinguished ophthalmopathy from stable hyperthyroidism with just over 85% sensitivity and 81% to 83% specificity, and in the test set the corresponding values were about 80% and 75%. Most expanded thyroid clonotypes with a frequency above 0.001 also appeared in blood, which suggests that blood repertoires may reflect the immune response in the thyroid. In validation, the model predicted ophthalmopathy progression with about 71% sensitivity and less than 80% specificity; around twelve predicted patients were CT-confirmed with GO in a median of approximately 6.5 months.

In regard to this clonotype: Its antigen has not been determined. No base qualities exist here, and no much larger clone lies one base off it.

Hyperthyroidism patients were newly diagnosed, were aged 18 to 65 years, and had a disease duration under 2 months. Anyone with other autoimmune diseases, uncontrolled infections, pregnancy or lactation was excluded from the study. Clinical symptoms, serum thyroxine, TRAb, thyroid ultrasound and orbital computed tomography were used for diagnosis. Trizol reagent was used to extract the total RNA, and its quality was then checked on an Agilent 2100 Bioanalyzer. For repertoire sequencing, the TCR beta CDR3 regions were amplified from RNA transcripts. A first-round RT-PCR used HTBI primers with the Qiagen OneStep RT-PCR kit, followed by a second-round multiplex PCR, size selection and purification. Sequencing of the libraries was carried out on an Illumina HiSeq2000 in paired-end mode with 100 bp reads. Per the source publication's procedure: SOAPnuke was used for read processing, and reads with adapters, uncalled bases, a mean Phred below 15, or no exact constant-primer or identifier match were discarded. COPE v1.2.5 was used to merge the high-quality paired reads. Unique nucleotide sequences were defined as clonotypes and aligned to IMGT TRB V, D and J references using MiTCR v1.1. The analysis was limited to V-J combinations with a frequency above 0.0001, which together covered around 99% of the repertoires. For each V-J combination, a TCR clonal expansion and chaos score was defined as F50 clonal expansion divided by the chaos observed in the TCRdist matrix. Features were reduced by Welch's t-statistics and random forest to 10 to 15 V-J combinations, which fed a naive Bayes classifier. Thyroid-blood repertoire similarity was quantified with the Morisita-Horn index. Using fastp trimming at Q25 and MiXCR clonotype assembly, TCRdb reanalyzed the public sequencing data and kept in-frame beta chains. Each CDR3 protein appears once, grouped with its most common genes and DNA. The V and J calls, along with clone size, are taken from TCRdb and not from the paper's own processing. The sample table holds 1 million to 1.3 million distinct CDR3 sequences, of which roughly two fifths were seen once. The ten top clones hold around 10% of the sample.

Material for sequencing was peripheral blood or thyroid tissue (not recorded which). The chain uses TRBV20-1 and TRBJ1-2, with the D gene not confidently named. The source is an adult man with Graves' hyperthyroidism. The sequence in DNA is TGCAGTGCTAGTGACTTCACAAAACCCCCTTATGGCTACACCTTC. The encoded protein is CSASDFTKPPYGYTF.